A selection of T cell receptor beta chains follows, all from one sample in a study of blood T cells in healthy people across ages. TCRdb processed the 5' RACE reads anew with MiXCR; each CDR3 protein has one entry. The table records over a million distinct CDR3 sequences, around 39% of them present only once. Input material: blood. The source is a woman aged 18-29 years in good health. The CDR3 runs from the conserved cysteine through the conserved F or W. The order of the fields is CDR3 protein, CDR3 DNA, clone size, V gene, CDR3 length, J gene, D gene. D genes are given only for firm matches. Rows give clone size only sometimes, using once, few, many, or a class for an expanded clone.

CASSPASSGGADTQYF	TGTGCTAGCAGCCCTGCGTCTAGCGGGGGCGCAGATACGCAGTATTTT	few	TRBV7-7	16	TRBJ2-3	TRBD2
CASSYTGTEETQYF	TGCGCCAGCAGCTACACCGGGACAGAAGAGACCCAGTACTTC	NA	TRBV5-1	14	TRBJ2-5	TRBD1
CASSEVGLGAGVKLFF	TGTGCCAGCAGTGAAGTGGGTCTGGGCGCTGGGGTAAAACTGTTTTTT	NA	TRBV6-1	16	TRBJ1-4	NA
CSAPTSGDYEQYF	TGCAGTGCCCCGACTAGCGGGGATTACGAGCAGTACTTC	NA	TRBV20-1	13	TRBJ2-7	TRBD2
CASSNLGRDEQYF	TGTGCCAGCAGTAACTTGGGACGGGACGAGCAGTACTTC	NA	TRBV6-1	13	TRBJ2-7	NA
CSVQRSETQYF	TGCAGCGTTCAACGCTCAGAGACCCAGTACTTC	many	TRBV29-1	11	TRBJ2-5	NA
CASRRLAGQETQYF	TGTGCCAGCAGGAGACTAGCGGGACAAGAGACCCAGTACTTC	NA	TRBV11-2	14	TRBJ2-5	TRBD2
CASSQYGGRGQSTEAFF	TGTGCCAGCAGCCAGTACGGGGGCCGGGGGCAGAGCACTGAAGCTTTCTTT	few	TRBV4-2	17	TRBJ1-1	NA
CASSPRDRGAFYEQYF	TGTGCCAGCAGCCCCCGAGACAGGGGCGCGTTTTACGAGCAGTACTTC	NA	TRBV6-5	16	TRBJ2-7	TRBD1
CASSPPVRGAGNTEAFF	TGTGCCAGCTCACCACCGGTCCGTGGGGCGGGTAACACTGAAGCTTTCTTT	NA	TRBV18	17	TRBJ1-1	NA
CASSLGEGSREQYF	TGCGCCAGCAGCCTGGGGGAGGGTTCTAGAGAGCAGTACTTC	NA	TRBV5-1	14	TRBJ2-4	TRBD2
CASSQPGGGSYEQYF	TGTGCCAGCAGCCAACCCGGGGGCGGTTCCTACGAGCAGTACTTC	NA	TRBV3-1	15	TRBJ2-7	NA
CASSRQGASREQYF	TGTGCCAGCAGTCGACAGGGGGCATCGAGGGAGCAGTACTTC	NA	TRBV6-5	14	TRBJ2-7	TRBD1
CGAVGDRGYNEQFF	TGCGGAGCTGTAGGCGACAGGGGGTATAATGAGCAGTTCTTC	NA	TRBV20-1	14	TRBJ2-1	TRBD1
CSVENRVADTEAFF	TGCAGCGTTGAGAACAGGGTGGCGGACACTGAAGCTTTCTTT	NA	TRBV29-1	14	TRBJ1-1	NA
CASSQGGPGYTF	TGTGCCAGCAGCCAAGGGGGTCCTGGCTACACCTTC	few	TRBV14	12	TRBJ1-2	NA
CSARDRWAQETQYF	TGCAGTGCTAGAGATAGGTGGGCCCAAGAGACCCAGTACTTC	few	TRBV20-1	14	TRBJ2-5	NA
CASSQVPPIRQFF	TGCGCCAGCAGCCAAGTGCCCCCCATACGTCAGTTCTTC	few	TRBV4-1	13	TRBJ2-1	NA
CASSLLGLSGDTQYF	TGTGCCAGCAGCTTACTAGGACTGTCCGGAGATACGCAGTATTTT	NA	TRBV7-2	15	TRBJ2-3	NA
CASSLWGTGGTDTQYF	TGTGCCAGCAGTTTGTGGGGGACAGGGGGCACAGATACGCAGTATTTT	NA	TRBV28	16	TRBJ2-3	TRBD1
CASSLQLTSGGGELFF	TGTGCCAGCAGCCTCCAACTGACTAGCGGGGGCGGGGAGCTGTTTTTT	NA	TRBV7-9	16	TRBJ2-2	TRBD2
CSVQPFNSYNEQFF	TGCAGCGTCCAGCCGTTCAACTCCTACAATGAGCAGTTCTTC	many	TRBV29-1	14	TRBJ2-1	NA
CASLKSKGRDTQYF	TGTGCCAGCCTAAAATCGAAGGGACGGGATACGCAGTATTTT	few	TRBV28	14	TRBJ2-3	NA
CASSPVTGTNTGELFF	TGCGCCAGCAGTCCAGTTACAGGGACCAACACCGGGGAGCTGTTTTTT	few	TRBV4-1	16	TRBJ2-2	NA
CASPGGGLSAYEQYF	TGTGCCAGCCCCGGGGGGGGCCTCTCCGCCTACGAGCAGTACTTC	once	TRBV13	15	TRBJ2-7	TRBD2
CASSSTGRQQETQYF	TGCGCCAGCAGCTCCACGGGACGGCAACAAGAGACCCAGTACTTC	NA	TRBV5-1	15	TRBJ2-5	NA
CASSLLETGGQDEQFF	TGTGCCAGCAGCTTATTGGAGACAGGGGGCCAGGATGAGCAGTTCTTC	few	TRBV7-2	16	TRBJ2-1	TRBD1
CASSLNDSGYTF	TGTGCCAGCAGCTTAAATGACTCTGGCTACACCTTC	NA	TRBV7-9	12	TRBJ1-2	NA
CASSHGLSGEQYF	TGTGCCAGCTCCCATGGACTGAGTGGAGAGCAGTACTTC	NA	TRBV18	13	TRBJ2-4	NA
CSALVQTDEQYF	TGCAGCGCCCTAGTGCAGACGGACGAGCAGTACTTC	many	TRBV29-1	12	TRBJ2-7	NA
CSVRGVYEQYF	TGCAGCGTTAGAGGGGTTTACGAGCAGTACTTC	NA	TRBV29-1	11	TRBJ2-7	NA
CASSLVPTEASYNEQFF	TGCGCCAGCAGCTTGGTCCCGACAGAGGCGTCCTACAATGAGCAGTTCTTC	NA	TRBV5-1	17	TRBJ2-1	NA
CASSQRIPRDRKNYDYTF	TGTGCCAGCAGCCAGAGAATACCCCGGGACAGGAAAAACTATGACTACACCTTC	NA	TRBV5-5	18	TRBJ1-2	TRBD1
CASSLGRPTGQYGQYF	TGTGCCAGCAGCTTGGGGCGGCCGACAGGGCAATACGGGCAGTACTTC	once	TRBV7-8	16	TRBJ2-5	TRBD1
CASSYSGGRTTDTQYF	TGTGCCAGCAGTTACTCGGGAGGGAGGACGACAGATACGCAGTATTTT	NA	TRBV6-2/TRBV6-3	16	TRBJ2-3	TRBD2
CASSEEQTGNSPLHF	TGTGCCAGCAGTGAAGAACAGACTGGGAATTCACCCCTCCACTTT	NA	TRBV6-1	15	TRBJ1-6	NA
CSAPSGSSYEQYF	TGCAGTGCTCCTAGCGGAAGCTCCTACGAGCAGTACTTC	many	TRBV20-1	13	TRBJ2-7	TRBD2
CASSEPRSLGRETQYF	TGTGCCAGCAGTGAACCACGGTCCCTGGGGCGAGAGACCCAGTACTTC	NA	TRBV6-1	16	TRBJ2-5	NA
CSTLAGSNYEQYF	TGCAGTACCTTAGCGGGATCCAACTACGAGCAGTACTTC	few	TRBV20-1	13	TRBJ2-7	TRBD2
CASSSLQTDRGFSYNEQFF	TGTGCCAGCAGTTCCTTACAAACCGACAGGGGCTTCTCCTACAATGAGCAGTTCTTC	NA	TRBV28	19	TRBJ2-1	TRBD1
CASSLERRGNQPQHF	TGTGCCAGCAGTTTAGAAAGGAGGGGGAATCAGCCCCAGCATTTT	once	TRBV12-3/TRBV12-4	15	TRBJ1-5	NA
CASSEFRAKVEGYGYTF	TGCGCCAGCAGTGAGTTCAGGGCAAAGGTTGAGGGCTATGGCTACACCTTC	NA	TRBV10-2	17	TRBJ1-2	NA
CASSFLTSGGAADTQYF	TGTGCCAGCAGCTTCCTGACGAGCGGGGGGGCCGCAGATACGCAGTATTTT	NA	TRBV9	17	TRBJ2-3	TRBD2
CASSAGLDTDTQYF	TGTGCCAGCAGCGCGGGACTAGACACGGATACGCAGTATTTT	few	TRBV2	14	TRBJ2-3	TRBD2
CASRACATNEKLFF	TGTGCCAGCAGGGCCTGTGCAACTAATGAAAAACTGTTTTTT	NA	TRBV12-3/TRBV12-4	14	TRBJ1-4	NA
CSLQWGGRNTDTQYF	TGCAGTTTGCAGTGGGGCGGGAGGAACACAGATACGCAGTATTTT	NA	TRBV20-1	15	TRBJ2-3	TRBD2
CASSLTDRLNYGYTF	TGCGCCAGCAGCTTAACCGACAGGCTTAACTATGGCTACACCTTC	NA	TRBV5-1	15	TRBJ1-2	NA
CASSQKPGLASTYEQYF	TGCGCCAGCAGCCAGAAGCCGGGACTAGCCTCAACCTACGAGCAGTACTTC	NA	TRBV4-1	17	TRBJ2-7	TRBD2
CASSPGVGSTYNEQFF	TGTGCCAGCAGCCCTGGGGTGGGGTCCACCTACAATGAGCAGTTCTTC	NA	TRBV3-1	16	TRBJ2-1	NA
CASSLGTTGRGTEAFF	TGTGCCAGCAGCTTAGGAACTACGGGGCGCGGCACTGAAGCTTTCTTT	NA	TRBV7-9	16	TRBJ1-1	NA
CASSLALDSYNEQFF	TGTGCTAGCAGCTTAGCGCTAGACAGTTACAATGAGCAGTTCTTC	NA	TRBV7-7	15	TRBJ2-1	NA
CASSYLREKLFF	TGTGCCAGCAGTTACCTACGTGAAAAACTGTTTTTT	NA	TRBV6-6	12	TRBJ1-4	NA
CASSDYGRYEQYF	TGCGCCAGCAGTGATTATGGCCGCTACGAGCAGTACTTC	NA	TRBV10-2	13	TRBJ2-7	NA